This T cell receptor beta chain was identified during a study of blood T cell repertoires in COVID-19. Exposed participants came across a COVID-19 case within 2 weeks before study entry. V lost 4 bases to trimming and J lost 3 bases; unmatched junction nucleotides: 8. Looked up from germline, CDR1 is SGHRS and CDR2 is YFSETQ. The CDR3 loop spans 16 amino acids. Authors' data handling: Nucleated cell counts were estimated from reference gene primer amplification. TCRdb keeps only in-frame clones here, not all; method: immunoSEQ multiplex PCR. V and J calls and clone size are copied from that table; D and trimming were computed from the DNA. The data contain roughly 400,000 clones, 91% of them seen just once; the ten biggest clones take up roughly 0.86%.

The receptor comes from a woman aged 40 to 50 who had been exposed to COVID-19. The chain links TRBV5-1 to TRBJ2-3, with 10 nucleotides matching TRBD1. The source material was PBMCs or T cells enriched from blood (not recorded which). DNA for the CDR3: TGCGCCAGCAGCGCGTCCGGGACAGGGGTTACAGATACGCAGTATTTT. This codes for CASSASGTGVTDTQYF. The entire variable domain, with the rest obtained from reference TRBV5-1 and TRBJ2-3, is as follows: KAGVTQTPRYLIKTRGQQVTLSCSPISGHRSVSWYQQTPGQGLQFLFEYFSETQRNKGNFPGRFSGRQFSNSRSEMNVSTLELGDSALYLCASSASGTGVTDTQYFGPGTRLTVL.